The 31 T cell receptor beta chains below were found in one sample sequenced in a study of cytomegalovirus exposure and HLA in healthy donors. Assay: immunoSEQ multiplex PCR; the TCRdb copy retains only in-frame clones and omits some. This table has around 200,000 clones, around 82% appearing once. Sequencing input: PBMCs. Receptors originate from a young woman in good health and CMV-seropositive.

This chain joins TRBV4-2 and TRBJ2-1; 7 bases match TRBD2. Germline CDR1 reads LGHNA; CDR2 reads YNFKEQ. The CDR3 runs to 17 residues. The V segment lost 0 bases and the J segment 2 bases; nucleotides outside the gene matches: 7. For the CDR3, the DNA is TGTGCCAGCAGCCAAGATTGGCGGGGGAACGCCTACAATGAGCAGTTCTTC. The encoded protein is CASSQDWRGNAYNEQFF.

The chain couples TRBV2 to TRBJ2-6; a weak D match, TRBD2 (5 bases). The CDR3 totals 17 residues. Trimming shortened V by 8 bases and J by 0 bases, and 17 bases separated the two germline ends. CDR1 and CDR2 (germline): SNHLY, FYNNEI. Written as DNA, the CDR3 is TGTGCCAGCGTTGGAGGCCTTGTGAGCTCTGGGGCCAACGTCCTGACTTTC. Translation: CASVGGLVSSGANVLTF. The full variable domain, its missing parts supplied by reference TRBV2 and TRBJ2-6, is EPEVTQTPSHQVTQMGQEVILRCVPISNHLYFYWYRQILGQKVEFLVSFYNNEISEKSEIFDDQFSVERPDGSNFTLKIRSTKLEDSAMYFCASVGGLVSSGANVLTFGAGSRLTVL.

This rearrangement joins TRBV20-1 to TRBJ2-1; weak D call: TRBD1 (5 bases). Per the germline V gene, CDR1 is DFQATT and CDR2 is SNEGSKA (reference sequence). The V end was cut by 8 bases, the J end by 8 bases, with 13 bases between. The CDR3 has 11 residues. CDR3 loop: CSQQAVHEQFF. As DNA, the CDR3 is TGCAGTCAACAGGCGGTACATGAGCAGTTCTTC.

This clone was detected once. The rearrangement links TRBV5-6 to TRBJ2-1; perhaps TRBD1 as D (6 bases). Germline values: CDR1 SGHDT, CDR2 YYEEEE. This CDR3 contains 13 residues. Trimming cost V 4 bases and J 4 bases, with 9 bases left between them. The CDR3 is CASSQGGYNEQFF. The CDR3, as DNA: TGTGCCAGCAGCCAAGGGGGTTACAATGAGCAGTTCTTC. Variable domain in full (rest from reference TRBV5-6 and TRBJ2-1): DAGVTQSPTHLIKTRGQQVTLRCSPKSGHDTVSWYQQALGQGPQFIFQYYEEEERQRGNFPDRFSGHQFPNYSSELNVNALLLGDSALYLCASSQGGYNEQFFGPGTRLTVL.

This rearrangement joins TRBV6-1 to TRBJ2-3; possibly TRBD1 for D (6 bases). Germline lookup yields CDR1 MNHNS and CDR2 SASEGT. Trimming stripped 0 bases from V and 3 bases from J, with 10 bases between. The CDR3 runs to 15 residues. CDR3 DNA sequence: TGTGCCAGCAGTGAAGCTCTCGGGACAACAGATACGCAGTATTTT. It codes for CASSEALGTTDTQYF.

The V gene is TRBV5-1, the J gene TRBJ2-1; tentative D call: TRBD2 (6 bases). Germline V lookup: CDR1 SGHRS, CDR2 YFSETQ. The CDR3 contains 16 residues. V was clipped by 2 bases and J by 3 bases, with 15 bases between them. CDR3 protein: CASSFTGTPGYNEQFF. The CDR3 DNA is TGCGCCAGCAGCTTTACCGGGACTCCCGGCTACAATGAGCAGTTCTTC. The entire variable domain, with the rest obtained from reference TRBV5-1 and TRBJ2-1, is as follows: KAGVTQTPRYLIKTRGQQVTLSCSPISGHRSVSWYQQTPGQGLQFLFEYFSETQRNKGNFPGRFSGRQFSNSRSEMNVSTLELGDSALYLCASSFTGTPGYNEQFFGPGTRLTVL.

The chain joins TRBV5-1 to TRBJ2-5, with D perhaps matching TRBD1 (5 bases). The CDR3 loop spans 16 amino acids. The germline V and J ends were trimmed by 4 bases and 5 bases, with 21 bases remaining between them. Germline CDR1 and CDR2: SGHRS and YFSETQ. Here the CDR3 DNA reads TGCGCCAGCAGCAACTCTGGGGTGGGGCCTCTGGAGACCCAGTACTTC. Protein: CASSNSGVGPLETQYF.

The chain uses TRBV2 and TRBJ1-5; D gene ambiguous. The CDR3 spans 16 residues. Germline assignment: CDR1 SNHLY and CDR2 FYNNEI. V shed 7 bases and J shed 7 bases, with 23 bases lying between them. CDR3 bases: TGTGCCAGCAAGCCGGGAGGAGGCGACTCAAGGCAGCCCCAGCATTTT. Protein sequence: CASKPGGGDSRQPQHF.

V usage is TRBV6-5 and J usage is TRBJ2-3; D may be TRBD1 (5 bases). V was clipped by 4 bases and J by 2 bases, with 7 bases between them. Germline values: CDR1 MNHEY, CDR2 SVGAGI. CDR3 length: 13 residues. The CDR3 DNA reads as TGTGCCAGCAGTTCAGGGCACACAGATACGCAGTATTTT. It specifies CASSSGHTDTQYF.

The chain uses TRBV2 and TRBJ1-1, with TRBD1 identical over 7 bases. Germline assignment: CDR1 SNHLY and CDR2 FYNNEI. The trim removed 7 bases at V and 11 bases at J, leaving 7 bases unmatched. There are 11 residues in the CDR3. CDR3: CASNRGGDAFF. The CDR3 region has the DNA TGTGCCAGCAATAGAGGGGGCGATGCTTTCTTT.

This chain joins TRBV5-6 and TRBJ1-3; D remains unclear. Germline-derived CDR1 and CDR2 are SGHDT and YYEEEE. The length of the CDR3 is 15 residues. Between the trimmed V and J ends, which lost 4 bases and 2 bases, there was a span of 13 bases. The CDR3 DNA reads TGTGCCAGCAGCCCTCGGCCAGGCGCTGGAAACACCATATATTTT. It translates to CASSPRPGAGNTIYF.

The chain combines TRBV10-3 with TRBJ1-2; 9 bases are a match to TRBD1. The ends lost 10 bases at V and 3 bases at J; junction bases unmatched: 6. The CDR3 has 13 amino acids. Per the germline V gene, CDR1 is ENHRY and CDR2 is SYGVKD. This CDR3 reads CATRQGVDYGYTF. The CDR3 nucleotides read TGTGCCACCCGACAGGGGGTTGACTATGGCTACACCTTC.

The chain employs TRBV19 and TRBJ2-3; 9 bases are a match to TRBD1. The germline gives CDR1 LNHDA, CDR2 SQIVND (reference sequence). The CDR3 is 15 amino acids. After removal of 4 bases from V and 6 bases from J, the junction contained 8 bases not matched to a gene. The CDR3 sequence: CASSKSGTGLDTQYF. DNA for the CDR3: TGTGCCAGTAGTAAATCCGGGACAGGGCTGGATACGCAGTATTTT.

The chain is built from TRBV9 and TRBJ1-4; a possible D gene is TRBD1 (6 bases). V was trimmed by 0 bases and J by 8 bases, leaving 14 bases between them. This CDR3 is 15 amino acids long. The germline V gene has CDR1 SGDLS and CDR2 YYNGEE. The chain's CDR3 is CASSVASGRGEKLFF. CDR3 coding DNA: TGTGCCAGCAGCGTAGCTTCAGGCAGGGGCGAAAAACTGTTTTTT.

The chain joins TRBV5-6 to TRBJ2-3; TRBD2 agrees at 10 bases. The CDR3 loop spans 16 amino acids. The V and J ends lost 1 base and 3 bases, in that order; junction bases with no gene match: 5. Germline-derived CDR1 and CDR2 are SGHDT and YYEEEE. CDR3 sequence reads: CASSLRLAGATDTQYF. Here the CDR3 DNA reads TGTGCCAGCAGCTTGCGTCTAGCGGGGGCTACAGATACGCAGTATTTT. The complete variable domain, with remaining parts taken from reference TRBV5-6 and TRBJ2-3, reads DAGVTQSPTHLIKTRGQQVTLRCSPKSGHDTVSWYQQALGQGPQFIFQYYEEEERQRGNFPDRFSGHQFPNYSSELNVNALLLGDSALYLCASSLRLAGATDTQYFGPGTRLTVL.

V usage is TRBV5-3 and J usage is TRBJ1-5; TRBD1 is a possible D gene (6 bases). TRBV5-3 is noted as an ORF with a role that remains uncertain. The V end lost 4 bases, the J end lost 3 bases, and 14 bases lay between the germline ends. The CDR3 spans 15 residues. The CDR3, as DNA: TGTGCCAGAAGCCGGGGTGACAGGATCAATCAGCCCCAGCATTTT. Protein product: CARSRGDRINQPQHF.

The table lists this clone with a count of one. This chain uses TRBV7-2 with TRBJ1-1, with D perhaps TRBD1 (5 bases). V dropped 6 bases and J dropped 1 base, with 9 bases sitting between them. The CDR3 consists of 13 residues. Germline loops: CDR1 SGHTA, CDR2 FQGNSA. The CDR3 DNA sequence: TGTGCCAGCAGTTGGGGCCGGAACACTGAAGCTTTCTTT. Residues: CASSWGRNTEAFF. The full variable domain, with the rest looked up from reference TRBV7-2 and TRBJ1-1, is GAGVSQSPSNKVTEKGKDVELRCDPISGHTALYWYRQSLGQGLEFLIYFQGNSAPDKSGLPSDRFSAERTGGSVSTLTIQRTQQEDSAVYLCASSWGRNTEAFFGQGTRLTVV.

This rearrangement joins TRBV28 to TRBJ2-7; TRBD2 agrees at 11 bases. Germline values: CDR1 MDHEN, CDR2 SYDVKM. Trimming cost V 7 bases and J 0 bases; bases outside gene matches: 5. There are 15 residues in the CDR3. The CDR3, as DNA: TGTGCCAGCAAAAATCTAGCGGGGGGCTCCTACGAGCAGTACTTC. Amino acids: CASKNLAGGSYEQYF.

In this sample, this clone turned up once. J is TRBJ1-2 and V is TRBV5-1; D uncertain. There are 14 residues in the CDR3. Between the trimmed V and J ends, which lost 0 bases and 3 bases, there was a span of 9 bases. The germline CDR1 and CDR2 sequences are SGHRS and YFSETQ. The CDR3 nucleotides are TGCGCCAGCAGCTTGGGCCTACTAGACTATGGCTACACCTTC. This encodes CASSLGLLDYGYTF.

The chain is built from TRBV25-1 and TRBJ1-1, with D hard to call. CDR3 length equals 13 residues. The V gene's germline CDR1 is MGHDK and CDR2 SYGVNS. The V end was cut by 0 bases, the J end by 4 bases, with 6 bases between. The CDR3 protein is CASSEYRATEAFF. CDR3 DNA: TGTGCCAGCAGTGAATATAGAGCCACTGAAGCTTTCTTT.

This clone was seen a few times. The CDR3 reads CASSGGQGNYGYTF. The CDR3 nucleotides read TGCGCCAGCAGCGGGGGACAGGGGAACTATGGCTACACCTTC. The V gene is TRBV4-1, the J gene TRBJ1-2; 10 bases are shared with TRBD1. The junction had 2 bases not matched to a gene; V was cut back by 5 bases and J by 2 bases. CDR3 length equals 14 residues. Germline CDR1 MGHRA, CDR2 YSYEKL.

The V and J genes are TRBV6-6 and TRBJ2-6; possible D gene TRBD1, 6 bases. The CDR3 sequence is 15 residues long. The germline gives CDR1 MNHNY, CDR2 SVGAGI (reference sequence). Trimming took off 5 bases at V and 3 bases at J, with 11 bases between the two ends. The CDR3 region is CASSPRTDGANVLTF. The CDR3 coding sequence is TGTGCCAGCAGTCCCCGGACAGATGGGGCCAACGTCCTGACTTTC.

V and J are TRBV18 and TRBJ2-7; a possible D gene is TRBD1 (6 bases). Germline V gene sequence: CDR1 KGHSH, CDR2 LQKENI. The CDR3 totals 15 residues. Trimming took 2 bases from V and 1 from J, leaving 12 bases between them. The CDR3 spells CASSPRQGISYEQYF. CDR3 nucleotide sequence: TGTGCCAGCTCACCAAGGCAGGGGATATCCTACGAGCAGTACTTC.

The rearrangement joins TRBV4-3 to TRBJ1-2; TRBD1 is a possible D gene (6 bases). CDR3 length: 12 residues. The germline V and J ends were trimmed by 3 bases and 9 bases, with 11 bases remaining between them. Germline CDR1 is LGHNA and CDR2 is YSLEER. The CDR3, as DNA: TGCGCCAGCAGCCACCCCAGGGGTAGCTACACCTTC. It translates to CASSHPRGSYTF.

The sample holds a few counts of this clone. V gene TRBV4-1 combines with J gene TRBJ1-2; TRBD1 aligns across 11 bases. The trim removed 2 bases at V and 4 bases at J, leaving 6 bases unmatched. The CDR3 has 16 amino acids. From germline, CDR1 is MGHRA and CDR2 YSYEKL. CDR3 sequence: CASSQTPGQGGYGYTF. CDR3 nucleotide sequence: TGCGCCAGCAGCCAAACCCCGGGACAGGGGGGCTATGGCTACACCTTC.

To note about this clone: Other nucleotide sequences from this sample produce the same CDR3. The chain has TRBV29-1 and TRBJ1-2, with no clear D. V was cut by 4 bases and J by 2 bases, with 8 bases left in between. The CDR3 sequence is 12 residues long. Germline V CDR1 and CDR2: SQVTM, ANQGSEA. The CDR3 coding sequence is TGCAGCGTTGGAGGCTCGAACTATGGCTACACCTTC. Translated, it gives CSVGGSNYGYTF. The full variable domain, in which reference TRBV29-1 and TRBJ1-2 provide the parts outside the CDR3, is SAVISQKPSRDICQRGTSLTIQCQVDSQVTMMFWYRQQPGQSLTLIATANQGSEATYESGFVIDKFPISRPNLTFSTLTVSNMSPEDSSIYLCSVGGSNYGYTFGSGTRLTVV.

Turning to this clone: Other DNA sequences of this sample code for an identical CDR3. CDR3 in amino acids: CASSVGGRDYGYTF. CDR3 in DNA: TGTGCCAGCAGCGTAGGTGGCAGGGACTATGGCTACACCTTC. V usage is TRBV9 and J usage is TRBJ1-2; D might be TRBD1 (5 bases). Trimming left V 0 bases short and J 3 bases short, with 9 bases between. This CDR3 is built from 14 residues. CDR1 and CDR2 from the germline V gene are SGDLS and YYNGEE.

The chain couples TRBV11-3 to TRBJ2-6, with no clear D. The germline CDR1 and CDR2 sequences are SGHNT and YENEEA. V lost 5 bases and J 0 bases, leaving 5 bases between the germline ends. The length of the CDR3 is 14 residues. CDR3: CASSPYSGANVLTF. The DNA of the CDR3 is TGTGCCAGCAGCCCCTACTCTGGGGCCAACGTCCTGACTTTC.

This chain joins TRBV7-9 and TRBJ2-5, with 10 bases identical to TRBD2. CDR1 is SEHNR and CDR2 is FQNEAQ in the germline V gene (reference sequence). Germline trimming cut 3 bases from V and 2 bases from J; bases unmatched to any gene: 3. The CDR3 consists of 15 residues. The CDR3 loop is CASSFVAGGQETQYF. The CDR3 coding sequence is TGTGCCAGCAGCTTCGTAGCGGGGGGACAAGAGACCCAGTACTTC.

V gene TRBV7-2 combines with J gene TRBJ2-1; the D is unclear. Germline V CDR1 and CDR2: SGHTA, FQGNSA. V gave up 5 bases and J gave up 10 bases, with 12 bases separating them. The CDR3 loop spans 12 amino acids. CDR3: CASSPPRPEQFF. DNA for the CDR3: TGTGCCAGCAGCCCCCCGCGGCCCGAGCAGTTCTTC.

This sequence joins TRBV9 and TRBJ2-1, with TRBD1 matching 8 bases. The CDR3 length is 17 residues. V trimming: 0 bases; J trimming: 10 bases; junction bases outside the gene matches: 15. CDR1 and CDR2 (germline): SGDLS, YYNGEE. The CDR3 nucleotides are TGTGCCAGCAGCGTAGACCCCTCCAGGGGGCTTCGAGACGAGCAGTTCTTC. It yields the protein CASSVDPSRGLRDEQFF.